Following are 24 T cell receptor beta chains from one sample sequenced in a study of beta chain features in type 1 diabetes. These receptors' antigens are unknown. The study, taken as a whole, reports: Type 1 diabetes patients had moderately but significantly shorter TCRB CDR3s in all four CD4+ subsets.

cDNA synthesis used the whole RNA isolate, giving expressed TCRB sequences. TCRdb's table, derived via immunoSEQ multiplex PCR, lists solely in-frame clones and lacks some. This sample has about 23,000 clones, with around 57% found just once. Sample: stem cell memory CD4+ T cells from blood. The receptors here all came from a man aged 18 to 29 with type 1 diabetes.

This clone was observed a handful of times. The genes are TRBV11-2 and TRBJ2-2; 10 nucleotides align to TRBD2. Germline V gives CDR1 SGHAT, CDR2 FQNNGV. V lost 5 bases and J lost 6; bases outside the gene matches: 6. The CDR3 runs 15 residues. CDR3 sequence reads: CASSRGLAGAGELFF. DNA for the CDR3: TGTGCCAGCAGCCGAGGGCTAGCGGGAGCCGGGGAGCTGTTTTTT.

Note on this clone: Its ends do not fully match the called genes, so a read error is possible. The chain uses TRBV2 and TRBJ2-7; D possibly corresponds to TRBD1 (6 bases). The germline V gene encodes CDR1 SNHLY and CDR2 FYNNEI. The CDR3 has 14 amino acids. This CDR3 is CASSEVSGTPGPAF. The CDR3 region has the DNA TGTGCCAGCAGTGAAGTGTCCGGGACACCTGGGCCAGCCTTC.

The rearrangement uses TRBV6-5 and TRBJ2-1; D call uncertain. V was clipped by 4 bases and J by 4 bases, with 5 bases between them. The CDR3 has 12 amino acids. Germline V gene sequence: CDR1 MNHEY, CDR2 SVGAGI. Written as DNA, the CDR3 is TGTGCCAGCAGTTCCTATTACAATGAGCAGTTCTTC. Encoded protein: CASSSYYNEQFF.

CDR3 amino acids: CASSQSRDRGFAQPQHF. The CDR3 coding sequence is TGTGCCAGCAGCCAGAGTCGGGACAGGGGGTTTGCGCAGCCCCAGCATTTT. This sequence joins TRBV4-2 and TRBJ1-5; TRBD1 matches at 11 bases. CDR1 and CDR2 from the germline V gene are LGHNA and YNFKEQ. The CDR3 is 17 amino acids. V gave up 3 bases and J gave up 7 bases; unmatched junction bases: 11.

Remarks on this clone: At one end, the junction sequence differs from germline, possibly due to a read error. The rearrangement joins TRBV7-2 to TRBJ2-7; tentatively, D is TRBD2 (6 bases). This CDR3 region has 15 residues. Germline CDR1 and CDR2: SGHTA and FQGNSA. In DNA, the CDR3 is TGTGCCAGCAGCTTAGTAGGAGCGGGCGTGTATTCGGAGGACTTC. Translation: CASSLVGAGVYSEDF.

V and J are TRBV29-1 and TRBJ1-1; 9 nucleotides agree with TRBD1. J lost 3 bases, V lost 7 bases, and 6 bases had no gene match. The CDR3 contains 13 residues. The germline V gene has CDR1 SQVTM and CDR2 ANQGSEA. Here the CDR3 reads CSGGTGRDTEAFF. For the CDR3, the DNA is TGCAGCGGGGGGACAGGGCGGGACACTGAAGCTTTCTTT.

The genes are TRBV6-1 and TRBJ2-7; 8 nucleotides agree with TRBD1. The J segment lost 3 bases and the V segment lost 4 bases, leaving 8 bases of the junction unmatched. This CDR3 contains 15 residues. Germline V gene lookup returns CDR1 MNHNS and CDR2 SASEGT. CDR3 region: CASSGSGTGVYEQYF. CDR3 nucleotide sequence: TGTGCCAGCAGTGGCTCCGGGACAGGAGTCTACGAGCAGTACTTC.

V usage is TRBV7-2 and J usage is TRBJ1-3; D remains unclear. CDR1 SGHTA and CDR2 FQGNSA come from the germline V gene. Trimming cost V 3 bases and J 4 bases, with 16 bases left between them. The CDR3 is 16 residues long. The CDR3 nucleotides read TGTGCCAGCAGCTTGGTGTCCGGACTGATAGGAAACACCATATATTTT. As protein: CASSLVSGLIGNTIYF.

This chain connects TRBV2 to TRBJ2-3; D is unclear. CDR1 and CDR2 from the germline V gene are SNHLY and FYNNEI. The V end was cut by 5 bases, the J end by 6 bases, with 9 bases between. This CDR3 has 12 residues. The CDR3 nucleotides read TGTGCCAGCAGTCAGGCACCGGATACGCAGTATTTT. Its translation: CASSQAPDTQYF.

The V call is TRBV6-1, the J call TRBJ2-6, with D unresolved. This CDR3 has 17 amino acids. V was pared by 0 bases and J by 0 bases, with 9 bases between. Germline assignment: CDR1 MNHNS and CDR2 SASEGT. The CDR3 loop is CASSEAVTSSGANVLTF. The CDR3, as DNA: TGTGCCAGCAGTGAAGCGGTCACGAGCTCTGGGGCCAACGTCCTGACTTTC.

The chain joins TRBV6-5 to TRBJ2-3; TRBD1 matches at 7 bases. The CDR3 has 14 amino acids. Trimming at V came to 5 bases and at J to 1 base, leaving 3 bases not matched to a gene. Per the germline V gene, CDR1 is MNHEY and CDR2 is SVGAGI. CDR3 protein: CASSDRVGTDTQYF. The CDR3 region has the DNA TGTGCCAGCAGTGACAGGGTTGGCACAGATACGCAGTATTTT.

The gene calls are TRBV2 and TRBJ2-2, with a tentative D call TRBD1 (5 bases). Germline-derived CDR1 and CDR2 are SNHLY and FYNNEI. The CDR3 runs to 14 residues. The germline V and J ends were trimmed by 6 bases and 4 bases, with 12 bases remaining between them. The CDR3 sequence is CASRQALGTGELFF. The CDR3 nucleotides are TGTGCCAGCAGACAGGCATTGGGCACCGGGGAGCTGTTTTTT. Filled out from reference TRBV2 and TRBJ2-2, the complete variable domain reads EPEVTQTPSHQVTQMGQEVILRCVPISNHLYFYWYRQILGQKVEFLVSFYNNEISEKSEIFDDQFSVERPDGSNFTLKIRSTKLEDSAMYFCASRQALGTGELFFGEGSRLTVL.

V usage is TRBV18 and J usage is TRBJ2-3; 11 positions agree with TRBD2. The CDR3 is made up of 15 amino acids. Germline V lookup: CDR1 KGHSH, CDR2 LQKENI. Trimming at V came to 2 bases and at J to 5 bases, leaving 3 bases not matched to a gene. The CDR3 region has the DNA TGTGCCAGCTCACCAACTAGCGGGAGTTTAGATACGCAGTATTTT. The encoded protein is CASSPTSGSLDTQYF.

The genes are TRBV29-1 and TRBJ2-3, with 8 bases identical to TRBD1. Germline CDR1 SQVTM, CDR2 ANQGSEA. This CDR3 comprises 13 residues. Trimming took 4 bases from V and 5 from J; bases not matched to a gene: 5. This CDR3 is CSVGRGLGDTQYF. CDR3 DNA: TGCAGCGTTGGCAGGGGGCTTGGAGATACGCAGTATTTT.

J is TRBJ1-4 and V is TRBV7-9; 10 bases fit TRBD1. V shed 5 bases, J shed 7 bases, and the junction held 13 bases outside the gene matches. Germline CDR1 is SEHNR and CDR2 is FQNEAQ (reference sequence). The CDR3 contains 17 residues. In DNA form, the CDR3 reads TGTGCCAGCAGCGCGTCCCGGGACAGGGGACGGAGTGAAAAACTGTTTTTT. Translated, it gives CASSASRDRGRSEKLFF.

The chain joins TRBV2 to TRBJ2-1; D is uncertain. The CDR3 loop spans 14 amino acids. V lost 6 bases to trimming and J lost 8 bases, with 17 bases between them. Germline V lookup: CDR1 SNHLY, CDR2 FYNNEI. CDR3 sequence reads: CASRGDRFRDEQFF. The CDR3 coding sequence is TGTGCCAGCAGGGGCGACCGCTTTAGAGATGAGCAGTTCTTC.

Only a few counts were recorded for this clone. The chain recombines TRBV6-6 with TRBJ2-5; no clear D. V was pared by 7 bases and J by 5 bases, with 8 bases between. Germline CDR1 reads MNHNY; CDR2 reads SVGAGI (reference sequence). This CDR3 contains 11 residues. This CDR3 reads CASTLDETQYF. CDR3 nucleotides: TGTGCCAGCACCCTAGACGAGACCCAGTACTTC.

V usage is TRBV5-1 and J usage is TRBJ1-2; D gene unclear. This CDR3 is 15 amino acids long. Germline V lookup: CDR1 SGHRS, CDR2 YFSETQ. V shed 0 bases and J shed 0 bases, with 9 bases lying between them. The CDR3, as DNA: TGCGCCAGCAGCTTGGCAGCTGACACTAACTATGGCTACACCTTC. Translating it yields CASSLAADTNYGYTF.

On this clone: The germline gene is not matched at one end of the junction; a read error may be the cause. Other DNA variants within this sample encode the same CDR3. The gene calls are TRBV9 and TRBJ1-3; tentative D call: TRBD1 (5 bases). The germline V gene has CDR1 SGDLS and CDR2 YYNGEE. The CDR3 covers 15 residues. The CDR3 is CASSVGSGTGNTIYF. The DNA for the CDR3 is TGCGCCAGCAGCGTAGGTTCAGGGACTGGAAACACCATATATTTT.

This clone was picked up a small number of times. The rearrangement joins TRBV9 to TRBJ2-5; weak D call: TRBD2 (6 bases). Germline V gives CDR1 SGDLS, CDR2 YYNGEE. The V end lost 4 bases, the J end lost 1 base, and 14 bases lay between the germline ends. This CDR3 is built from 15 residues. The CDR3 loop is CASSPRTISQETQYF. CDR3 bases: TGTGCCAGCAGCCCAAGGACTATCTCCCAAGAGACCCAGTACTTC.

This clone was found once. The V call is TRBV11-2, the J call TRBJ2-3, with D tentatively TRBD2 (6 bases). Germline CDR1 reads SGHAT; CDR2 reads FQNNGV. Trimming took off 1 base at V and 6 bases at J, with 11 bases between the two ends. The length of the CDR3 is 14 residues. DNA of the CDR3: TGTGCCAGCAGCTTAGCGGGGGAACTTGATACGCAGTATTTT. Translation gives CASSLAGELDTQYF.

This chain joins TRBV2 and TRBJ2-7; possible D gene TRBD1, 5 bases. This CDR3 is built from 14 residues. Germline loops: CDR1 SNHLY, CDR2 FYNNEI. V was shortened by 10 bases and J by 2 bases, with 18 bases between the two germline ends. CDR3 protein: CATTSGFPPYEQYF. The CDR3 DNA sequence: TGTGCCACTACTTCAGGGTTCCCTCCCTACGAGCAGTACTTC.

CDR3 protein: CASSQLILLSTGELFF. In nucleotides, the CDR3 is TGCGCCAGCAGCCAGCTGATCCTACTTAGTACCGGGGAGCTGTTTTTT. J is TRBJ2-2 and V is TRBV4-3; D ambiguous. This CDR3 has 16 amino acids. V was trimmed by 3 bases and J by 5 bases, leaving 16 bases between them. The germline V gene encodes CDR1 LGHNA and CDR2 YSLEER.

A single count supports this clone. This chain connects TRBV28 to TRBJ2-5; 7 bases fit TRBD2. The J segment lost 5 bases and the V segment lost 10 bases, leaving 7 bases of the junction unmatched. The length of the CDR3 is 12 residues. Germline CDR1 and CDR2: MDHEN and SYDVKM. The CDR3 DNA follows: TGTGCCAATGGGGCCGGGGGGGAGACCCAGTACTTC. It yields the protein CANGAGGETQYF.